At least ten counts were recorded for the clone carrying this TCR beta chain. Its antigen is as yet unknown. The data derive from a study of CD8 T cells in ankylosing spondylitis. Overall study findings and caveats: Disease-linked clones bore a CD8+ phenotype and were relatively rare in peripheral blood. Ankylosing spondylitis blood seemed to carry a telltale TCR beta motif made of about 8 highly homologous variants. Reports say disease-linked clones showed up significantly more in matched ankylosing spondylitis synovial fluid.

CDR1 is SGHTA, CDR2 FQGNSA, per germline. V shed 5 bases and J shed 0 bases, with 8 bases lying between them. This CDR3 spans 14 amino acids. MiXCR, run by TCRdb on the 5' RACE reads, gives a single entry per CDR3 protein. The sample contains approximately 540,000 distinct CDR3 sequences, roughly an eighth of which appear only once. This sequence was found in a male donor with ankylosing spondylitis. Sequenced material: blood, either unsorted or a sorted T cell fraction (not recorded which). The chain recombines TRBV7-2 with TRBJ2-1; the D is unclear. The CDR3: CASSPHSSYNEQFF. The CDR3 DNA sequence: TGTGCCAGCAGCCCACATAGCTCCTACAATGAGCAGTTCTTC.